The source of this T cell receptor (beta chain) is a study of T cell clones after liver transplantation. Across the whole study: A pre-transplant mixed lymphocyte reaction with TCRbeta sequencing defined graft-donor-reactive clones followed in post-transplant blood. Whole-study findings and limits: Low donor cell numbers restricted donor-reactive repertoire measurement in a couple of subjects. Conclusions were preliminary, with small, heterogeneous patient groups.

As for this clone: Its target is not known.

The CDR3 extends over 16 amino acids. From germline, CDR1 is KGHSH and CDR2 LQKENI. Trimming cost V 3 bases and J 7 bases; bases outside gene matches: 10. This table comes from immunoSEQ multiplex PCR, and its TCRdb copy is limited to in-frame clones, with some not included. Of some 12,000 clones in the sample, 70% to 85% are singletons; the top ten hold roughly 29%. Sequencing used CD8+ T cells from blood, obtained at the 22-month timepoint. The chain employs TRBV18 and TRBJ2-2; 8 bases fit TRBD2. The source of this sequence is a human patient who received a liver transplant. The graft donor may have contributed some T cells. The CDR3 DNA sequence: TGTGCCAGCTCACCCTGGCGGGAGGCCGCCAGCGGGGAGCTGTTTTTT. Amino acid sequence: CASSPWREAASGELFF.